This entry features one T cell receptor beta chain sequence. Its antigen is still unknown. The PCR employed 60 Vbeta primers together with 13 Jbeta primers. The assay was immunoSEQ multiplex PCR, and TCRdb's table has in-frame clones only and misses some. The table includes 100,000 to 150,000 clones, about 74% detected once. This entry belongs to a study of cytomegalovirus exposure and HLA in healthy donors. Across the whole study: There were 117 million unique TCR beta sequences, drawn from around 180 million T cells, in an earlier analysis.

Losses at the gene ends were 0 bases for V and 4 bases for J; bases not matched to a gene: 3. In germline, CDR1 is SGDLS, CDR2 YYNGEE. This CDR3 region has 16 residues. Study-wide findings and caveats: Some TCR beta chains (roughly 160 of them) were listed as cytomegalovirus-associated. Sequencing depth roughly uniform across donors was assumed in presence/absence analyses. Per a prior analysis, the majority of TCR beta V segments were productive roughly 87% or roughly 30% of the time.

Sequencing input: PBMCs. This chain links TRBV9 with TRBJ2-1; the match to TRBD2 covers 11 bases. The source is a male donor in good health and CMV-seronegative. CDR3 nucleotide sequence: TGTGCCAGCAGCGTAGAGGGGACTAGCGGTTACAATGAGCAGTTCTTC. As protein: CASSVEGTSGYNEQFF.